Below are 21 T cell receptor beta chains sequenced from a single sample in a study of T cells after yellow fever vaccination (dated by TCRdb to 2018 to 2020). The meaning of the sample's treatment or condition label: live attenuated yellow fever vaccine strain. The library was built by means of 5' RACE. The listed sequencing device is Illumina NovaSeq 6000. TCRdb applied fastp at Q25 and MiXCR to the public reads, then kept only in-frame beta chains. For every CDR3 protein sequence, its rows merge into one entry that carries the most common genes and DNA. The sample table contains a few hundred thousand distinct CDR3 sequences; only one count was recorded for 7.5% to 9% of them. The leading ten clones occupy about 3% of the sample. This specimen consisted of CD4+ T cells sorted from PBMCs, obtained 5 days after the yellow fever booster vaccination. These receptors originate from a man younger than 30 who received the YFV17D yellow fever vaccine.

This clonotype occurred a few times. The chain carries TRBV24-1 and TRBJ2-1; TRBD2 is a possible D gene (6 bases). Germline V gene sequence: CDR1 KGHDR, CDR2 SFDVKD. This CDR3 comprises 17 residues. Trimming left V 2 bases short and J 4 bases short, with 17 bases between. This CDR3 reads CATSDSAGRAGYNEQFF. Written as DNA, the CDR3 is TGTGCCACCAGTGATTCCGCAGGTAGAGCGGGTTACAATGAGCAGTTCTTC.

In this sample, this clonotype turned up many times. CDR3 residues: CASSPDRVSTDTQYF. The DNA of the CDR3 is TGTGCCAGCTCACCCGACAGGGTTAGCACAGATACGCAGTATTTT. The chain is built from TRBV18 and TRBJ2-3, with 7 bases identical to TRBD1. Germline V CDR1 and CDR2: KGHSH, LQKENI. The CDR3 is made up of 15 amino acids. With V trimmed by 3 bases and J by 0 bases, 3 bases remained unmatched.

The rearrangement uses TRBV5-5 and TRBJ2-1; TRBD2 aligns across 10 bases. Germline values: CDR1 SGHKS, CDR2 YYEKEE (reference sequence). Trimming cost V 0 bases and J 8 bases; bases outside gene matches: 8. This CDR3 is 16 amino acids long. CDR3: CASSLALSGGFDEQFF. The CDR3 nucleotides are TGTGCCAGCAGCTTGGCTCTTAGCGGGGGGTTCGATGAGCAGTTCTTC.

J is TRBJ2-7 and V is TRBV18; D might be TRBD1 or TRBD2, each matching 5 bases. The length of the CDR3 is 14 residues. Germline V gene lookup returns CDR1 KGHSH and CDR2 LQKENI. The V and J ends lost 4 bases and 7 bases respectively, with 17 bases between them. In DNA, the CDR3 is TGTGCCAGCTCACTGGGGCCGAGAACTAGGGAGCAGTACGTC. It codes for CASSLGPRTREQYV.

This clonotype was detected ten times or more. The CDR3 is CAGSQGYSYNEQFF. CDR3 nucleotides: TGTGCCGGAAGTCAGGGGTACTCCTACAATGAGCAGTTCTTC. V is TRBV12-3 or TRBV12-4 and J is TRBJ2-1; D may be TRBD1 (6 bases). The CDR3 sequence is 14 residues long. V was trimmed by 11 bases and J by 0 bases, leaving 14 bases between them.

This clonotype turned up a few times. J is TRBJ2-7 and V is TRBV4-3; TRBD2 might be the D (5 bases). Trimming took 0 bases from V and 4 from J, leaving 16 bases between them. The CDR3 is 16 amino acids. In germline, CDR1 is LGHNA, CDR2 YSLEER. CDR3 region: CASSQDRYGNVYEQYF. The CDR3 coding sequence is TGCGCCAGCAGCCAAGATCGGTACGGGAATGTGTACGAGCAGTACTTC.

This clonotype was seen a handful of times. V usage is TRBV20-1 and J usage is TRBJ2-3; TRBD1 is a possible D gene (7 bases). V shed 3 bases and J shed 4 bases, with 14 bases lying between them. Germline CDR1 reads DFQATT; CDR2 reads SNEGSKA (reference sequence). This CDR3 contains 14 residues. Written as DNA, the CDR3 is TGCAGTGCTAGTCAGGGGGGTAGGTCAGATACGCAGTATTTT. This codes for CSASQGGRSDTQYF.

The rearrangement joins TRBV27 to TRBJ1-1, with D possibly TRBD1 on 6 matching bases. Trimming removed 3 bases from V and 0 bases from J, with 17 bases in between. The CDR3 runs to 17 residues. Germline CDR1 MNHEY, CDR2 SMNVEV (reference sequence). The CDR3 reads CASSFLGADSLNTEAFF. In DNA, the CDR3 is TGTGCCAGCAGTTTTTTGGGGGCCGATTCCTTGAACACTGAAGCTTTCTTT.

In its sample, this clonotype was seen a few times. The chain links TRBV5-4 to TRBJ1-1; no clear D. Trimming took 1 base from V and 7 from J, leaving 8 bases between them. The V gene's germline CDR1 is SGHNT and CDR2 YYREEE (reference sequence). There are 12 residues in the CDR3. The DNA of the CDR3 is TGTGCCAGCAGCTTGTCTGGGTATGAAGCTTTCTTT. It translates to CASSLSGYEAFF. Filled out from reference TRBV5-4 and TRBJ1-1, the complete variable domain reads ETGVTQSPTHLIKTRGQQVTLRCSSQSGHNTVSWYQQALGQGPQFIFQYYREEENGRGNFPPRFSGLQFPNYSSELNVNALELDDSALYLCASSLSGYEAFFGQGTRLTVV.

The V and J genes are TRBV6-5 and TRBJ2-3; D is possibly TRBD1 (5 bases). The CDR3 has 13 amino acids. V was pared by 7 bases and J by 1 base, with 9 bases between. CDR1 and CDR2 (germline): MNHEY, SVGAGI. The CDR3 protein is CASKGAGTDTQYF. In DNA form, the CDR3 reads TGTGCCAGCAAAGGGGCCGGCACAGATACGCAGTATTTT.

The genes are TRBV19 and TRBJ1-5; D is uncertain. V lost 2 bases, J lost 6 bases, and 11 bases lay in between. The CDR3 consists of 14 residues. Looked up from germline, CDR1 is LNHDA and CDR2 is SQIVND (reference sequence). The CDR3 loop reads CASSIRSPIQPQHF. The CDR3 bases are TGTGCCAGTAGTATACGCTCCCCGATTCAGCCCCAGCATTTT.

In its sample, this clonotype was seen many times. This chain connects TRBV2 to TRBJ1-2; D remains ambiguous. This CDR3 comprises 12 residues. V lost 3 bases and J lost 4, with 6 bases in between. The germline CDR1 and CDR2 sequences are SNHLY and FYNNEI. CDR3 nucleotide sequence: TGTGCCAGCAGTGAGAACGCCTATGGCTACACCTTC. Translating gives CASSENAYGYTF.

This clonotype has just a few counts. This chain connects TRBV6-6 to TRBJ2-7; TRBD1 agrees at 8 bases. Germline V gene sequence: CDR1 MNHNY, CDR2 SVGAGI (reference sequence). V shed 6 bases, J shed 7 bases, and the junction held 5 bases outside the gene matches. This CDR3 comprises 12 residues. CDR3 bases: TGTGCCAGCAGGGTCAGGGGGCGAGAGCAGTACGTC. Translating gives CASRVRGREQYV.

The chain is built from TRBV9 and TRBJ1-1; D remains unclear. This CDR3 contains 15 residues. Germline V lookup: CDR1 SGDLS, CDR2 YYNGEE. Trimming cost V 0 bases and J 1 base, with 10 bases left between them. The CDR3 spells CASSVAPRGNTEAFF. As DNA, the CDR3 is TGTGCCAGCAGCGTAGCCCCACGGGGGAACACTGAAGCTTTCTTT.

Points on this clonotype: The junction shows a germline mismatch at one end, possibly a read error. The rearrangement uses TRBV10-3 and TRBJ1-5; no firm D call. CDR1 is ENHRY, CDR2 SYGVKD, per germline. This CDR3 contains 14 residues. The CDR3 region has the DNA TGTGCCATCTCGGACGGTCAACGCAATCGGCCCCAGCATTTT. This encodes CAISDGQRNRPQHF.

This clonotype was observed a handful of times. This chain links TRBV18 with TRBJ2-5, with a tentative D call TRBD1 (5 bases). V was pared by 0 bases and J by 3 bases, with 8 bases between. The CDR3 has 14 residues. The V gene's germline CDR1 is KGHSH and CDR2 LQKENI. The DNA for the CDR3 is TGTGCCAGCTCACCACCGTCCAGGGAAGAGACCCAGTACTTC. Encoded protein: CASSPPSREETQYF.

This clonotype has more than one count but fewer than ten. The chain has TRBV5-1 and TRBJ1-1; tentatively, D is TRBD1 (5 bases). Trimming removed 3 bases at V and 5 bases at J, with 20 bases between. The CDR3 extends over 16 amino acids. The V gene's germline CDR1 is SGHRS and CDR2 YFSETQ. Written as DNA, the CDR3 is TGCGCCAGCAGCTACACCGGGGCCGGGTCGGCGACTGAAGCTTTCTTT. It encodes CASSYTGAGSATEAFF.

This clonotype was found a few times. V is TRBV6-5 and J is TRBJ1-2; D gene ambiguous. Germline assignment: CDR1 MNHEY and CDR2 SVGAGI. CDR3 length equals 14 residues. Trimming pared 3 bases from V and 0 bases from J, leaving 8 bases between. CDR3 DNA: TGTGCCAGCAGTTATCGAGGTGCTAACTATGGCTACACCTTC. Translated, it gives CASSYRGANYGYTF.

The gene calls are TRBV6-2 or TRBV6-3 and TRBJ2-3, with D perhaps matching TRBD1 (5 bases). Germline CDR1 is MNHEY and CDR2 is SVGEGT. The CDR3 is 12 residues long. Deletions cut 5 bases from V and 7 bases from J, with 10 bases between. CDR3 loop: CASSVKGHTQYF. The CDR3 bases are TGTGCCAGCAGTGTAAAGGGGCATACGCAGTATTTT.

This chain links TRBV20-1 with TRBJ1-2; 7 bases fit TRBD1. The CDR3 consists of 14 residues. Germline loops: CDR1 DFQATT, CDR2 SNEGSKA (reference sequence). V shed 1 base and J 3 bases; nucleotides not matched to a gene: 5. In DNA form, the CDR3 reads TGCAGTGCTAGAGCAGCCGGGACAGACTATGGCTACACCTTC. Translation gives CSARAAGTDYGYTF.

This clonotype has just a few counts. This chain joins TRBV4-2 and TRBJ1-5, with unresolved D. V lost 4 bases and J lost 2, with 12 bases in between. CDR1 and CDR2 from the germline V gene are LGHNA and YNFKEQ. This CDR3 has 15 amino acids. The CDR3 nucleotides read TGTGCCAGCAGCCGGCTCGGGGAGGGCAATCAGCCCCAGCATTTT. Translating gives CASSRLGEGNQPQHF.